This TCR beta chain is from a study of blood T cell repertoires in COVID-19 (dated by TCRdb to the early 2020s). Concerning the study at large: Collaborator samples came from the United States, Italy and Spain and covered acute and convalescent phases of COVID-19. The prospective study material was composed of cDNA or gDNA derived from T cells, B-cell-depleted T cells, or PBMCs. Subjects who had been exposed to COVID-19, were actively infected with it, or had recovered from it provided the deeply sampled blood TCRbeta repertoires that made up the dataset. The repertoires were released in a freely available public database intended as a resource for research on the immune response to SARS-CoV-2. The samples were drawn from the first 160 participants of the ongoing ImmuneRACE study and from over 950 subjects provided by 6 global collaborators. Sample metadata almost always included a de-identified subject ID, COVID-19 status, age in years and sex. Where HLA class I and class II types were available, the types were taken from metadata supplied by the sample provider, not from assay-based typing.

Whole blood was collected in K2EDTA tubes by collaborating institutions according to the institutions' own protocols. For TCRbeta analysis, collaborators shipped samples as frozen whole blood, isolated PBMCs, or DNA extracted from either of those sample types. As regards this clone: Its target antigen remains unknown. No qualities accompany the bases; no much larger clone lies one base away.

Paper-wide results and their limitations: How much clinical and demographic metadata was included differed by source and by participant, and the metadata was provided uncurated.

TCRbeta CDR3 regions were amplified from genomic DNA using the immunoSEQ Assay, a bias-controlled multiplex PCR. The authors processed their data as follows. The number of nucleated cells in each sample was estimated by amplification of reference gene primers within the assay. Sequence reads were collapsed and filtered to measure the absolute abundance of every unique TCRbeta CDR3 rearrangement. For each sample, productive Simpson clonality was calculated by taking the square root of Simpson's diversity index across productive rearrangements. In TCRdb, the immuneACCESS table is reduced to in-frame sequences with V and J assigned. These tables do not hold every clone; where another copy was compared, an unresolved V gene accounts for under half, and the others remain unexplained. The DNA gave D and trimming, while V, J and clone size come from that table. The sample yields 250,000 to 300,000 clones; approximately 90% were counted once. Less than 4% of the sample rests with the top ten.

The sample was peripheral blood. This TCR derives from a man aged 18 to 30 with active or convalescent COVID-19.

The DNA is as follows: TGTGCCAGCAGTTACGGTCAGGGCTCCTACGAGCAGTACTTC. It encodes CASSYGQGSYEQYF. The sequence links TRBV6-5 to TRBJ2-7; TRBD1 might be the D gene, on 5 matching bases. For CDR1 and CDR2, the germline V gene lists MNHEY and SVGAGI. Its CDR3 holds 14 amino acids, cysteine through phenylalanine. Solely the CDR3 DNA is kept, with 42 bases framed from the first base. Relative to germline, V is 2 bases shorter and J is 0 bases shorter, with 8 bases between their ends.